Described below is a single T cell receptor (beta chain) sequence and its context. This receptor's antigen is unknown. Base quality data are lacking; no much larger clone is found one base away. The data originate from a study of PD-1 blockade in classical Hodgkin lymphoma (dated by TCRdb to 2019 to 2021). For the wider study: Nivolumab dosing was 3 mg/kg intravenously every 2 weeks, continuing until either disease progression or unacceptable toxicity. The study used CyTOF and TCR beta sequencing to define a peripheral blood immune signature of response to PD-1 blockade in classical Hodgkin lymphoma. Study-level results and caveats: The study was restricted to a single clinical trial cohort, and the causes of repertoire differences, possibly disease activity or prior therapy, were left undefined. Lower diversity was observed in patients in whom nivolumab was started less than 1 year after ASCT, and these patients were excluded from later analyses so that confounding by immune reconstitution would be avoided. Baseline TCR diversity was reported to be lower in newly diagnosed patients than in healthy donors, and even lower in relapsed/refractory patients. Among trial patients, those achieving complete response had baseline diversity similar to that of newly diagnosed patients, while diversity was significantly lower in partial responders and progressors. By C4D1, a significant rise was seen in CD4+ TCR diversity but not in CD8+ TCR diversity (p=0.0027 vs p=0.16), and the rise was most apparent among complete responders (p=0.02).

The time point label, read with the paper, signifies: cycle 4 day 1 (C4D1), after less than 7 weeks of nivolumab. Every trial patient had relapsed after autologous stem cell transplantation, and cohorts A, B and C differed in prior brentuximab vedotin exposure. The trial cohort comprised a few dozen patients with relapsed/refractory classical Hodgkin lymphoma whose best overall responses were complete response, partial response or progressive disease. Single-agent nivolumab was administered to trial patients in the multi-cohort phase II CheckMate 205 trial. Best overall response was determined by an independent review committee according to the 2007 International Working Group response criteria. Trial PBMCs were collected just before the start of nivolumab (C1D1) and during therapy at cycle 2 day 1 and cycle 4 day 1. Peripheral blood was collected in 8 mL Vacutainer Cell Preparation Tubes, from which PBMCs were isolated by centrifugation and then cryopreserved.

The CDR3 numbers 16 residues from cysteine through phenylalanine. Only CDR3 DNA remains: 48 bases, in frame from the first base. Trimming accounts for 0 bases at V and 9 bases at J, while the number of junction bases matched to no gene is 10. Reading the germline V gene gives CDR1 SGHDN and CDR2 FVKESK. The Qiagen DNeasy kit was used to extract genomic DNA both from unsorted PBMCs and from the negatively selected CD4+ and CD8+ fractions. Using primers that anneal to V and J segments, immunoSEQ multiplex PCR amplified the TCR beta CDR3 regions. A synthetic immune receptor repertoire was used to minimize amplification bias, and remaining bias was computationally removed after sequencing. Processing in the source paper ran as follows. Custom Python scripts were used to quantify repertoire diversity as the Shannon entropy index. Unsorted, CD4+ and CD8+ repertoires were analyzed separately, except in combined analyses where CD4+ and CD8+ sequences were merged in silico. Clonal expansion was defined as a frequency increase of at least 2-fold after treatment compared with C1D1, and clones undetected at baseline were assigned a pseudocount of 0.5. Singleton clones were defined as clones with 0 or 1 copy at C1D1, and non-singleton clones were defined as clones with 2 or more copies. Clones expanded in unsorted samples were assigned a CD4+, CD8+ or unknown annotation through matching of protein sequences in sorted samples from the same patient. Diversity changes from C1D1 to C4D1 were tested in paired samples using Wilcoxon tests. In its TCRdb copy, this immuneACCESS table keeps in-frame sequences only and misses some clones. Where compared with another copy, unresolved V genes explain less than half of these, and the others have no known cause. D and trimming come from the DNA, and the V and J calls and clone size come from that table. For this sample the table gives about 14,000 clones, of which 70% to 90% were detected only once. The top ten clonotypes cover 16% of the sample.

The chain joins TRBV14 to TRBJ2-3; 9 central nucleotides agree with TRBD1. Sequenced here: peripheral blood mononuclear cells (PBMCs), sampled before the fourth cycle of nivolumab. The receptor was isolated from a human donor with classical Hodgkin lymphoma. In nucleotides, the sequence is TGTGCCAGCAGCCAAGACCTCGGACAGGGGAGGGACACGCAGTATTTT. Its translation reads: CASSQDLGQGRDTQYF.